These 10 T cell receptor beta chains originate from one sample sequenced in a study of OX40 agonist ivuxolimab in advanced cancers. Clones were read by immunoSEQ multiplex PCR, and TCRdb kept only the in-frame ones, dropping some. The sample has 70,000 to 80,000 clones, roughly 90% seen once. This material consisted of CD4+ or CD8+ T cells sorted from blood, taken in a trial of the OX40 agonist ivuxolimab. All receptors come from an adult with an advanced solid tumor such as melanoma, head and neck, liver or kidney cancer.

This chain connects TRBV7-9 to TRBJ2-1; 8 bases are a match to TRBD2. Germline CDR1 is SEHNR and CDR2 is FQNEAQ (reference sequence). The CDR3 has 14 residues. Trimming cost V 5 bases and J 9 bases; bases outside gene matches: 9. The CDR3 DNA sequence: TGTGCCAGCAGCGCGGGGGTAGCGGGAAGTGAGCAGTTCTTC. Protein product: CASSAGVAGSEQFF.

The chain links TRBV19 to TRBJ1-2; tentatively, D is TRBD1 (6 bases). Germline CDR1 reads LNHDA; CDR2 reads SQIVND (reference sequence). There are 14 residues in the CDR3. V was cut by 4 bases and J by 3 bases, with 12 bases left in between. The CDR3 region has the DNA TGTGCCAGTAGTAAAGTAAACAGGGACTATGGCTACACCTTC. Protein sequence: CASSKVNRDYGYTF.

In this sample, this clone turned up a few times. The CDR3 here is CASSTRLLQGKLNTGELFF. The CDR3 region has the DNA TGTGCCAGCAGCACTCGTTTATTACAGGGGAAGTTGAACACCGGGGAGCTGTTTTTT. The J gene is TRBJ2-2, the V gene TRBV21-1; no check of the table's D call, TRBD1, against the DNA was made. TRBV21-1 is a pseudogene. CDR3 length: 19 amino acids.

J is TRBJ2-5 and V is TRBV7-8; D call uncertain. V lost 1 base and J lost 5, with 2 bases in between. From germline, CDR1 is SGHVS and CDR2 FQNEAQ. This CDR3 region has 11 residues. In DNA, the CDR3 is TGTGCCAGCAGCTTAGACGAGACCCAGTACTTC. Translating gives CASSLDETQYF.

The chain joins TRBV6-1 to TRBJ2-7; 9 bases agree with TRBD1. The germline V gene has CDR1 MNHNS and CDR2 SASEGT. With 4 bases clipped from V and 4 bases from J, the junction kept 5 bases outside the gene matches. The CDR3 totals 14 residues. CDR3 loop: CASSAGQGFYEQYF. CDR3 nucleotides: TGTGCCAGCAGTGCGGGACAGGGTTTTTACGAGCAGTACTTC.

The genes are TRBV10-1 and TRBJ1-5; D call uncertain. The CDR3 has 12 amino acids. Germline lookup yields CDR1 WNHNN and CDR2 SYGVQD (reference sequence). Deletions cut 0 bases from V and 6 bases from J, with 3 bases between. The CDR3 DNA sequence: TGCGCCAGCAGTGAGTCGGGTCAGCCCCAGCATTTT. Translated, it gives CASSESGQPQHF.

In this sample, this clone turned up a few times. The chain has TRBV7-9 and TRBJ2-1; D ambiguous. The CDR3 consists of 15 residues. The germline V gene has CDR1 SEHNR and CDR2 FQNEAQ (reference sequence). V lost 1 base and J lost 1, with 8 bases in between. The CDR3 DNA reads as TGTGCCAGCAGCTTAGTTGGGTTGTCCTACAATGAGCAGTTCTTC. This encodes CASSLVGLSYNEQFF.

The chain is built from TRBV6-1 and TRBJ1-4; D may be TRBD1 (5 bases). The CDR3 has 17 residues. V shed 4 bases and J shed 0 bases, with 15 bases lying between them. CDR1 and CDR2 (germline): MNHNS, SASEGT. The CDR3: CASSARRGFSTNEKLFF. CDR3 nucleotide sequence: TGTGCCAGCAGTGCCCGAAGGGGTTTCTCAACTAATGAAAAACTGTTTTTT.

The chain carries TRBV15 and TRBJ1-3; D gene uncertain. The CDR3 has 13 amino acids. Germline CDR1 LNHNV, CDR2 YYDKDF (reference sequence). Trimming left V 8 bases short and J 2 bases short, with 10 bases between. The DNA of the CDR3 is TGTGCCACCGGGGATGCTCCTGGAAACACCATATATTTT. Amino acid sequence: CATGDAPGNTIYF. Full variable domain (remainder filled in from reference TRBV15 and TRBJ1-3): DAMVIQNPRYQVTQFGKPVTLSCSQTLNHNVMYWYQQKSSQAPKLLFHYYDKDFNNEADTPDNFQSRRPNTSFCFLDIRSPGLGDTAMYLCATGDAPGNTIYFGEGSWLTVV.

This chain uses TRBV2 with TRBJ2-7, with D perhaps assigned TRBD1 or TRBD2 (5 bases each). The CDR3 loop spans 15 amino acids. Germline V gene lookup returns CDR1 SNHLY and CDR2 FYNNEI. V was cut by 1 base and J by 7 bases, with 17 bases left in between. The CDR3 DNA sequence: TGTGCCAGCAGTGAAGGAACCGGGGCATTTCGGGAGCAGTACTTC. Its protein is CASSEGTGAFREQYF.